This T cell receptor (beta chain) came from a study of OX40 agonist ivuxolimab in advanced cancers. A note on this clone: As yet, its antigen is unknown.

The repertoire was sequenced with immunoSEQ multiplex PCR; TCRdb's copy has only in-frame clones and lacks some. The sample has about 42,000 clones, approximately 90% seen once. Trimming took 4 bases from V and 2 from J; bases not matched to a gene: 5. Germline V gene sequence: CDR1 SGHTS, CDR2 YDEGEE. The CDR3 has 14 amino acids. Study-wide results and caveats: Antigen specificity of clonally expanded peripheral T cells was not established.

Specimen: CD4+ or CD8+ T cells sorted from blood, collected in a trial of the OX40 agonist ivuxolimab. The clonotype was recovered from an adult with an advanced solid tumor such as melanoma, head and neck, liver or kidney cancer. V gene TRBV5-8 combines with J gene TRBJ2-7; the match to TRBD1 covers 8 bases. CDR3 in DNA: TGTGCCAGCAGCGGGGGACAGGCCCCCTACGAGCAGTACTTC. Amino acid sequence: CASSGGQAPYEQYF.